This TCR beta chain was recovered during a study of T cells in localized non-small cell lung cancer. Measured with immunoSEQ multiplex PCR; TCRdb has only the in-frame clones, and not every one. The sample lists some 27,000 clones, 85% to 90% occurring once. The CDR3 extends over 15 amino acids. In germline, CDR1 is MNHEY, CDR2 SVGAGI. Between the trimmed V and J ends, which lost 0 bases and 2 bases, there was a span of 8 bases. Sequenced material: peripheral blood, taken before any cancer treatment. The V and J genes are TRBV6-5 and TRBJ1-5; D is unclear. This clonotype was obtained from a female donor older than 55 with stage III squamous cell lung carcinoma. The CDR3 DNA sequence: TGTGCCAGCAGTTACTCATCTTGGGGCAATCAGCCCCAGCATTTT. Translation: CASSYSSWGNQPQHF.